A selection of T cell receptor beta chains follows, all from one sample in a study of blood T cell repertoires in COVID-19. Profiled with immunoSEQ multiplex PCR; TCRdb holds only in-frame clones, not every one. The sample has 250,000 or so clones; 90% are singletons. The specimen was PBMCs or T cells enriched from blood (not recorded which). The receptors originated from a woman aged 30 to 39 with acute COVID-19. Each CDR3 is given with its conserved first and last residue. The D gene is left open where the match is weak. Only part of the rows carry a size: once, few, many, or a class if the clone is expanded.

j_call clone_size v_call d_call cdr3_nt cdr3_aa
TRBJ1-2 NA TRBV7-9 TRBD1 TGTGCCAGCAGCTTAGCCTGGGACAGGGGGACTGGGTATGGCTACACCTTC CASSLAWDRGTGYGYTF
TRBJ2-2 NA TRBV6-1 NA TGTGCCAGCAGTGAACAGGGGAACACCGGGGAGCTGTTTTTT CASSEQGNTGELFF
TRBJ2-3 NA TRBV19 TRBD1 TGTGCCAGTAGTATGGTCTCAGGGGGTAGCACAGATACGCAGTATTTT CASSMVSGGSTDTQYF
TRBJ1-2 NA TRBV29-1 TRBD1 TGCAGCGCCAGGACAGGCCTTTACTATGGCTACACCTTC CSARTGLYYGYTF
TRBJ1-6 NA TRBV5-5 NA TGTGCCAGCAGCTCCGATGGTTGGGGCGGTTCACCCCTCCACTTT CASSSDGWGGSPLHF
TRBJ2-1 NA TRBV9 TRBD1 TGTGCCAGCAGCGTAGGCCGGGACAGGGACTTAGACGAAGGGACTATGGGGACCGATGAGCAGTTCTTC CASSVGRDRDLDEGTMGTDEQFF
TRBJ1-5 NA TRBV6-2/TRBV6-3 NA TGTGCCAGCAGTTACCCGGGACAGCCCCAGCATTTT CASSYPGQPQHF
TRBJ2-7 once TRBV29-1 NA TGCAGCGTTCGCTCGATCGACAAATACGAGCAGTACTTC CSVRSIDKYEQYF
TRBJ2-3 NA TRBV19 TRBD1 TGTGCCAGTAGTATTTATTTTAGCACAGGGGACACAGATACGCAGTATTTT CASSIYFSTGDTDTQYF
TRBJ2-2 NA TRBV6-5 NA TGTGCCAGCAGTTTCAGGGGGGCCACCGGGGAGCTGTTTTTT CASSFRGATGELFF
TRBJ1-2 NA TRBV7-8 NA TGTGCCAGCAGCCTAAGACCAGAGGAGAGCTATGGCTACACCTTC CASSLRPEESYGYTF
TRBJ2-3 NA TRBV12-5 NA TGTGCTAGTGGTCCGGGACAACCGGGACATGGGAAATATTTT CASGPGQPGHGKYF
TRBJ2-3 NA TRBV28 TRBD2 TGTGCCAGCAGTCCCGCCAGCGGGAGGGCCGATACGCAGTATTTT CASSPASGRADTQYF
TRBJ1-1 NA TRBV7-3 NA TGTGCCAGCCGACAGGCGCCCAGCACTGAAGCTTTCTTT CASRQAPSTEAFF
TRBJ2-3 NA TRBV7-3 TRBD1 TGTGCCAGCAGCTTGACAGGGGTCTACACAGATACGCAGTATTTT CASSLTGVYTDTQYF
TRBJ2-1 NA TRBV6-2/TRBV6-3 TRBD2 TGTGCCAGCAGTTACGCTACTAGCGGGAGGAATGAGCAGTTCTTC CASSYATSGRNEQFF
TRBJ1-3 NA TRBV6-5 TRBD1 TGTGCCAGCAGCCGCACAGGGGACGGAAACACCATATATTTT CASSRTGDGNTIYF
TRBJ2-2 NA TRBV14 NA TGTGCCAGCAGCCTGACAGTCGCCGGGGAGCTGTTTTTT CASSLTVAGELFF
TRBJ2-3 NA TRBV24-1 TRBD1 TGTGCCACCAGTGATGGACAGGGGGCGAACACAGATACGCAGTATTTT CATSDGQGANTDTQYF
TRBJ2-2 NA TRBV7-6 TRBD2 TGTGCCAGCAGCCCACTAGCGGGAGTTGACACCGGGGAGCTGTTTTTT CASSPLAGVDTGELFF
TRBJ1-6 NA TRBV12-1 NA TGTGCCAGCAGCTTTGGTTCAGGAAAATATTCACCCCTCCACTTT CASSFGSGKYSPLHF
TRBJ2-3 NA TRBV20-1 TRBD2 TGCAGTGCTAGTAGCTTGGTGGGACTAGCGGGAGTCACAGATACGCAGTATTTT CSASSLVGLAGVTDTQYF
TRBJ1-4 once TRBV28 TRBD1 TGTGCCAGCAGTAGTCGAGGGACAGGGGCAACTAATGAAAAACTGTTTTTT CASSSRGTGATNEKLFF
TRBJ2-3 NA TRBV4-2 NA TGTGCCAGCAGCCAACTCGGTTCAGGGACAGATACGCAGTATTTT CASSQLGSGTDTQYF
TRBJ1-6 NA TRBV5-1 NA TGCGCCAGCAGTCTTATGGGAGAGGATAATTCACCCCTCCACTTT CASSLMGEDNSPLHF
TRBJ2-1 NA TRBV27 TRBD2 TGTGCCAGCAGCGGCCCCGCCCTTCTAGCGGGAGAGTACAATGAGCAGTTCTTC CASSGPALLAGEYNEQFF
TRBJ1-5 few TRBV28 NA TGTGCCAGTGGAAGGATGGGGGGAATGATCGGAAGAAGCAATCAGCCCCAGCATTTT CASGRMGGMIGRSNQPQHF
TRBJ1-5 NA TRBV28 TRBD1 TGTGCCAGCAGTGGCACAGGGGGCCGGAGCTCTCAGCCCCAGCATTTT CASSGTGGRSSQPQHF
TRBJ2-5 once TRBV3-1/TRBV3-2 TRBD2 TGTGCCAGCAGCCAAGCCACGGGGACTAGAGAGACCCAGTACTTC CASSQATGTRETQYF
TRBJ2-1 NA TRBV2 TRBD1 TGTGCCAGCAGACCGACAGGGATTGACTACAATGAGCAGTTCTTC CASRPTGIDYNEQFF
TRBJ2-3 NA TRBV24-1 NA TGTGCCACCAGTCTCCTCCCCCCAGGAGGGGGCACAGATACGCAGTATTTT CATSLLPPGGGTDTQYF
TRBJ2-5 NA TRBV6-4 NA TGTGCCAGCAGTGATGTCCGGGGGGAGACCCAGTACTTC CASSDVRGETQYF
TRBJ2-2 NA TRBV29-1 NA TGCAGCGTTGCGGGTAACACCGGGGAGCTGTTTTTT CSVAGNTGELFF
TRBJ2-2 NA TRBV30 TRBD1 TGTGCCTGGAGTGCGACTATCGGGGACAGGGGGCGCTCGGACACCGGGGAGCTGTTTTTT CAWSATIGDRGRSDTGELFF
TRBJ2-7 NA TRBV7-8 TRBD2 TGTGCCAGCAGTTTGACTAGCGGGAGCTCCTACGAGCAGTACTTC CASSLTSGSSYEQYF
TRBJ1-5 NA TRBV28 NA TGTGCCAGCACTACAGTCGGGGGTCGTCAGCCCCAGCATTTT CASTTVGGRQPQHF
TRBJ2-5 NA TRBV7-8 TRBD2 TGTGCCAGCAGCTTAGCTCAGCGGGAGGGCCGAAAGACCCAGTACTTC CASSLAQREGRKTQYF
TRBJ2-7 NA TRBV11-3 TRBD1 TGTGCCAGCAGCTTAGACGGACAGGGGGCGCGAGGCGAGCAGTACTTC CASSLDGQGARGEQYF
TRBJ2-5 NA TRBV5-4 NA TGTGCCAGCAGCTTACAGGGCCAAGAGACCCAGTACTTC CASSLQGQETQYF
TRBJ2-7 NA TRBV28 TRBD1 TGTGCCAGCAGTCCTAAAAACCGGGACAGGGGACTAGGCCGCGAGCAGTACTTC CASSPKNRDRGLGREQYF
TRBJ1-4 NA TRBV27 NA TGTGCCAGCAGTGCAACGTCAGGGACATACCTCGAAAAACTGTTTTTT CASSATSGTYLEKLFF
TRBJ2-7 NA TRBV28 NA TGTGCCAGCAGTGCAATACTTTTACCCCCCTACGAGCAGTACTTC CASSAILLPPYEQYF
TRBJ2-5 once TRBV28 TRBD1 TGTGCCAGCAGTTTATGGGAAATACAGGGGGTGAAGTACCAAGAGACCCAGTACTTC CASSLWEIQGVKYQETQYF
TRBJ2-1 NA TRBV27 TRBD2 TGTGCCAGCAGTCAAAGAGCCGGGAGGTCCTACAATGAGCAGTTCTTC CASSQRAGRSYNEQFF
TRBJ2-7 NA TRBV27 TRBD2 TGTGCCAGCAGTTATGGTCCGGGAGGGAGGTTGTACGAGCAGTACTTC CASSYGPGGRLYEQYF